The source of this T cell receptor beta chain is a study of T cells after yellow fever vaccination. TCRdb reprocessed the 5' RACE reads via MiXCR and lists one record per CDR3 protein. This sample has some 320,000 distinct CDR3 sequences, with approximately 4% found just once. This clonotype was seen at least ten times. This CDR3 is 16 amino acids long. The V gene end was trimmed by 3 bases and the J gene end by 1 base; junction bases not matched to a gene: 6. The germline V gene encodes CDR1 SGHRS and CDR2 YFSETQ. The source of this sequence is a man in his late teens or twenties who received the YFV17D yellow fever vaccine. This specimen was PBMCs, taken 5 days after the yellow fever booster vaccination. This chain links TRBV5-1 with TRBJ2-5; 10 nucleotides line up with TRBD1. The CDR3 nucleotides are TGCGCCAGCAGCTCGCGACAGGGGGCCCCCCAAGAGACCCAGTACTTC. Translated, it gives CASSSRQGAPQETQYF.